The clone carrying this T cell receptor (beta chain) came up a few times. Its antigen is undetermined. Study results and caveats: Tumor memory CD4+ T cell TCR gene usage was found to cluster with blood and lymph node memory CD4+ cells and with lymph node naive CD4+ cells.

V lost 7 bases, J lost 7 bases, and 22 bases lay in between. The CDR3 covers 15 residues. Germline CDR1 SGHVT, CDR2 SQSDAQ. TCRdb reprocessed the 5' RACE reads with MiXCR, giving one entry per CDR3 protein. The table lists over 40,000 distinct CDR3 sequences, approximately 28% of them singletons. Sequenced input: tumor-infiltrating memory CD4+ T cells sorted from the breast tumor. The subset here: memory CD4+ T cells, CD4+CD45RO+CD25-. The clonotype comes from a female donor with breast cancer. The rearrangement links TRBV7-4 to TRBJ1-2; tentative D call: TRBD1 (5 bases). The DNA for the CDR3 is TGTGCCAGCACTGAAGAGGGGTCCGCTCTCTGTGGCTACACCTTC. Translated, it gives CASTEEGSALCGYTF.